This T cell receptor (beta chain) was obtained from a study of blood T cell repertoires in COVID-19. In the study overall: Nucleic acid was either cDNA or gDNA, and it came from T cells, B-cell-depleted T cells, or PBMCs.

This table comes from immunoSEQ multiplex PCR, and its TCRdb copy is limited to in-frame clones, with some not included. The sample contains over 100,000 clones, roughly 80% of which appear only once. V gave up 3 bases and J gave up 3 bases, with 20 bases separating them. The germline V gene encodes CDR1 LGHNA and CDR2 YSLEER. The CDR3 has 17 amino acids. The sequence derives from a woman of 80 years or more with active or convalescent COVID-19. Sequencing input: peripheral blood. This sequence joins TRBV4-3 and TRBJ1-2, with D unresolved. The DNA of the CDR3 is TGCGCCAGCAGCCAGCGAACCTTTAAACAGAGTTACTATGGCTACACCTTC. This translates into CASSQRTFKQSYYGYTF.